The 18 T cell receptor beta chains presented below share a single source sample, sequenced in a study of blood T cell repertoires in COVID-19. The data were produced by immunoSEQ multiplex PCR, yet TCRdb's version contains in-frame clones alone and is incomplete. The sample has 150,000 to 180,000 clones, 78% seen once. The sequencing input was peripheral blood. The source is a man aged 80 or over with acute or convalescent COVID-19.

The rearrangement links TRBV10-1 to TRBJ2-7; TRBD2 might be the D (5 bases). This CDR3 contains 11 residues. Germline-derived CDR1 and CDR2 are WNHNN and SYGVQD (reference sequence). Trimming cost V 2 bases and J 9 bases, with 8 bases left between them. The CDR3 loop reads CASSEAGGQYV. The CDR3 region has the DNA TGCGCCAGCAGTGAGGCCGGAGGGCAGTACGTC.

CDR3 amino acids: CASSLDPSGSTDTQYF. CDR3 DNA: TGTGCCAGCAGCTTAGACCCCAGCGGCAGCACAGATACGCAGTATTTT. The chain links TRBV7-3 to TRBJ2-3, with D possibly matching TRBD2 (5 bases). Germline loops: CDR1 SGHTA, CDR2 FQGTGA. This CDR3 is built from 16 residues. Trimming cost V 2 bases and J 0 bases, with 12 bases left between them.

The chain recombines TRBV3-1 (or the pseudogene TRBV3-2) with TRBJ2-2; D ambiguous. This CDR3 spans 18 amino acids. CDR1 and CDR2 (germline): LGHDT, YNNKEL (reference sequence). V was shortened by 0 bases and J by 0 bases, with 14 bases between the two germline ends. This chain's CDR3 is CASSQDAFGSANTGELFF. CDR3 coding DNA: TGTGCCAGCAGCCAAGATGCGTTCGGGTCCGCGAACACCGGGGAGCTGTTTTTT.

The chain recombines TRBV4-1 with TRBJ2-7, with a weak D call TRBD1 (5 bases). The V gene's germline CDR1 is MGHRA and CDR2 YSYEKL. The CDR3 is 17 amino acids. Deletions cut 0 bases from V and 6 bases from J, with 21 bases between. CDR3 sequence (DNA): TGCGCCAGCAGCCAAGATCTTCGGTCGGCAGGGTACCGCGAGCAGTACTTC. This codes for CASSQDLRSAGYREQYF.

The chain links TRBV21-1 to TRBJ2-5; the DNA was not used to check the table's D call, TRBD1. TRBV21-1 is described as a pseudogene. This CDR3 has 16 amino acids. The CDR3 nucleotides read TGTGCCAGCAGCAGTGACAGGGTATGGTTCGAAGAGACCCAGTACTTC. Its protein product is CASSSDRVWFEETQYF.

The chain is built from TRBV3-1 (or the pseudogene TRBV3-2) and TRBJ2-5, with unresolved D. The CDR3 runs to 12 residues. Deletions cut 4 bases from V and 7 bases from J, with 10 bases between. Per germline, CDR1 LGHDT and CDR2 YNNKEL (reference sequence). CDR3 protein: CASSPPSGTQYF. The CDR3, as DNA: TGTGCCAGCAGCCCCCCATCAGGGACCCAGTACTTC.

The chain combines TRBV7-9 with TRBJ2-1; a possible D gene is TRBD1 (6 bases). CDR1 is SEHNR and CDR2 is FQNEAQ in the germline V gene (reference sequence). Trimming shortened V by 1 base and J by 9 bases, and 22 bases separated the two germline ends. This CDR3 contains 17 residues. This chain's CDR3 is CASSLGFRYQKQGEQFF. CDR3 nucleotides: TGTGCCAGCAGCTTAGGCTTTAGGTACCAAAAACAGGGTGAGCAGTTCTTC.

This clone was recorded a few times. J is TRBJ1-5 and V is TRBV10-3; 7 nucleotides line up with TRBD1. Germline values: CDR1 ENHRY, CDR2 SYGVKD. This CDR3 has 15 amino acids. With 8 bases clipped from V and 1 base from J, the junction kept 8 bases outside the gene matches. Here the CDR3 reads CAIGDSGRSNQPQHF. DNA of the CDR3: TGTGCCATCGGGGACAGCGGGAGGAGCAATCAGCCCCAGCATTTT.

The chain carries TRBV11-2 and TRBJ1-2, with unresolved D. This CDR3 region has 13 residues. Trimming shortened V by 1 base and J by 4 bases, and 7 bases separated the two germline ends. Germline assignment: CDR1 SGHAT and CDR2 FQNNGV. The CDR3 DNA sequence: TGTGCCAGCAGCTTAGGGGCGACCTATGGCTACACCTTC. It codes for CASSLGATYGYTF.

The rearrangement joins TRBV2 to TRBJ2-4, with TRBD1 matching 7 bases. The CDR3 contains 15 residues. The germline V gene encodes CDR1 SNHLY and CDR2 FYNNEI. Trimming removed 6 bases from V and 7 bases from J; junction bases left unmatched: 12. The CDR3 loop reads CASSGTIRGNNIQYF. The CDR3 nucleotides read TGTGCCAGCAGCGGCACCATCAGGGGGAACAACATTCAGTACTTC.

The chain employs TRBV2 and TRBJ2-5, with D tentatively TRBD1 (6 bases). The CDR3 spans 12 residues. V lost 11 bases, J lost 4 bases, and 14 bases lay in between. Per the germline V gene, CDR1 is SNHLY and CDR2 is FYNNEI. CDR3 in DNA: TGTGCCTGCAACAGGGTTTCAGAGACCCAGTACTTC. Encoded protein: CACNRVSETQYF.

V and J are TRBV6-1 and TRBJ2-1, with D possibly TRBD1 on 6 matching bases. The ends were cut back, 4 bases at V and 0 bases at J, with 16 bases in the middle. Per germline, CDR1 MNHNS and CDR2 SASEGT. The CDR3 extends over 17 amino acids. CDR3 amino acids: CASSGLDSSSSYNEQFF. The CDR3 coding sequence is TGTGCCAGCAGTGGGTTGGACAGTTCGAGCTCCTACAATGAGCAGTTCTTC.

The gene calls are TRBV4-1 and TRBJ2-3; 8 bases fit TRBD2. CDR1 and CDR2 (germline): MGHRA, YSYEKL. V gave up 6 bases and J gave up 2 bases; unmatched junction bases: 10. This CDR3 contains 16 residues. The DNA of the CDR3 is TGCGCCAGCAGGGGCAGCGGGGGCATTCCCACAGATACGCAGTATTTT. This translates into CASRGSGGIPTDTQYF.

The gene calls are TRBV5-1 and TRBJ2-3; D is ambiguous. Trimming pared 4 bases from V and 6 bases from J, leaving 12 bases between. The length of the CDR3 is 13 residues. CDR1 SGHRS and CDR2 YFSETQ come from the germline V gene. The CDR3 nucleotides read TGCGCCAGCAGCGCCCGCGAGGTGGATACGCAGTATTTT. Translation: CASSAREVDTQYF.

This sequence joins TRBV5-1 and TRBJ2-3; TRBD2 matches at 10 bases. The CDR3 runs to 17 residues. V trimming: 0 bases; J trimming: 0 bases; junction bases outside the gene matches: 4. Germline CDR1 and CDR2: SGHRS and YFSETQ. Written as DNA, the CDR3 is TGCGCCAGCAGCTTGGTTAGCGGGGGGCCAAGCACAGATACGCAGTATTTT. Translated, it gives CASSLVSGGPSTDTQYF.

The J gene is TRBJ1-1, the V gene TRBV6-5; TRBD1 matches 7 bases. Germline CDR1 is MNHEY and CDR2 is SVGAGI. The V and J ends lost 6 bases and 1 base, in that order; junction bases with no gene match: 8. This CDR3 is built from 15 residues. DNA of the CDR3: TGTGCCAGCAGACTACTAGGACAGGAGAACACTGAAGCTTTCTTT. This gives the protein CASRLLGQENTEAFF.

V and J are TRBV15 and TRBJ2-3; TRBD2 matches 9 bases. This CDR3 comprises 19 residues. Per the germline V gene, CDR1 is LNHNV and CDR2 is YYDKDF (reference sequence). J was trimmed by 0 bases and V by 0 bases; bases with no gene match: 10. The DNA of the CDR3 is TGTGCCACCAGCAGAGATCGAGGTAGCGGGGGCTTAAGCACAGATACGCAGTATTTT. This gives the protein CATSRDRGSGGLSTDTQYF.

This clone was recorded only once. This sequence joins TRBV5-1 and TRBJ1-3; 11 bases line up with TRBD1. The CDR3 length is 14 residues. J was trimmed by 7 bases and V by 0 bases; bases with no gene match: 0. The germline gives CDR1 SGHRS, CDR2 YFSETQ. The chain's CDR3 is CASSLGTGGNTIYF. Here the CDR3 DNA reads TGCGCCAGCAGCTTGGGGACAGGGGGCAACACCATATATTTT.